The 14 T cell receptor beta chains listed next were all sequenced from one sample in a study of cytomegalovirus exposure and HLA in healthy donors. The PCR made use of 60 Vbeta and 13 Jbeta primers. Method: immunoSEQ multiplex PCR; TCRdb's copy keeps in-frame clones and lacks some. The table lists around 91,000 clones, 60% to 85% of them singletons. The source material was PBMCs. Every receptor here comes from a woman aged 40 to 50 in good health and CMV-seropositive.

The chain has TRBV7-9 and TRBJ2-2; 7 nucleotides agree with TRBD2. V lost 5 bases to trimming and J lost 1 base; unmatched junction nucleotides: 4. This CDR3 region has 15 residues. CDR1 is SEHNR and CDR2 is FQNEAQ in the germline V gene (reference sequence). Written as DNA, the CDR3 is TGTGCCAGCAGCCGTAGCGGGTTGAACACCGGGGAGCTGTTTTTT. Translating gives CASSRSGLNTGELFF.

The gene calls are TRBV9 and TRBJ2-6; TRBD1 aligns across 9 bases. Germline lookup yields CDR1 SGDLS and CDR2 YYNGEE. J was trimmed by 0 bases and V by 2 bases; bases with no gene match: 6. CDR3 length: 18 amino acids. CDR3 in DNA: TGTGCCAGCAGCGTTTTATCGGGACAGGGCTCTGGGGCCAACGTCCTGACTTTC. Residues: CASSVLSGQGSGANVLTF. The variable domain in full, completed from reference TRBV9 and TRBJ2-6, reads DSGVTQTPKHLITATGQRVTLRCSPRSGDLSVYWYQQSLDQGLQFLIQYYNGEERAKGNILERFSAQQFPDLHSELNLSSLELGDSALYFCASSVLSGQGSGANVLTFGAGSRLTVL.

The chain carries TRBV29-1 and TRBJ2-7; D call uncertain. Germline-derived CDR1 and CDR2 are SQVTM and ANQGSEA. The CDR3 has 13 amino acids. With 0 bases removed from V and 2 bases from J, the gap between germline ends came to 8 bases. This chain's CDR3 is CSVEDTATYEQYF. The CDR3 bases are TGCAGCGTTGAAGATACCGCTACCTACGAGCAGTACTTC.

This clone showed up just a few times. The V gene is TRBV6-5, the J gene TRBJ1-6; D unresolved. Germline V CDR1 and CDR2: MNHEY, SVGAGI. V gave up 2 bases and J gave up 14 bases, with 10 bases separating them. The CDR3 extends over 12 amino acids. CDR3 amino acids: CASSYDARALHF. In nucleotides, the CDR3 is TGTGCCAGCAGTTACGACGCGCGGGCCCTCCACTTT.

This chain links TRBV2 with TRBJ2-2; possible D gene TRBD2, 5 bases. The CDR3 totals 14 residues. Germline V CDR1 and CDR2: SNHLY, FYNNEI. The ends were cut back, 6 bases at V and 7 bases at J, with 15 bases in the middle. The CDR3 region has the DNA TGTGCCAGCAGGGCACTAGTGAGGGTCGGGGAGCTGTTTTTT. Amino acid sequence: CASRALVRVGELFF.

The V gene is TRBV4-3, the J gene TRBJ2-7; weak D call: TRBD2 (6 bases). The CDR3 consists of 19 residues. V was trimmed by 0 bases and J by 0 bases, leaving 21 bases between them. Germline values: CDR1 LGHNA, CDR2 YSLEER. CDR3 nucleotides: TGCGCCAGCAGCCAAGATCTTCATTTGATCGGGGACTTCTCCTACGAGCAGTACTTC. Translated: CASSQDLHLIGDFSYEQYF.

This chain joins TRBV7-2 and TRBJ2-3; tentatively, D is TRBD2 (6 bases). CDR3 length: 15 residues. V lost 1 base and J lost 5, with 13 bases in between. Germline CDR1 and CDR2: SGHTA and FQGNSA. As DNA, the CDR3 is TGTGCCAGCAGCTTAGGGAGCGGGTACTTAGATACGCAGTATTTT. As protein: CASSLGSGYLDTQYF.

The chain joins TRBV14 to TRBJ2-7, with a tentative D call TRBD1 (6 bases). From germline, CDR1 is SGHDN and CDR2 FVKESK. This CDR3 contains 13 residues. The V gene lost 5 bases and the J gene lost 6 bases, with 14 bases spanning the gap. The CDR3, as DNA: TGTGCCAGCAGCAGGAACAGGGAGACCGAGCAGTACTTC. It translates to CASSRNRETEQYF.

This clone has more than one count but fewer than ten. The chain combines TRBV4-2 with TRBJ1-4, with 7 nucleotides matching TRBD1. In germline, CDR1 is LGHNA, CDR2 YNFKEQ. This CDR3 is built from 13 residues. V lost 4 bases and J lost 7; bases outside the gene matches: 3. The DNA for the CDR3 is TGTGCCAGCAGCCTACAGGGGTCTGAAAAACTGTTTTTT. Its protein product is CASSLQGSEKLFF.

The chain has TRBV18 and TRBJ2-3, with 7 bases aligning to TRBD1. Germline V gene lookup returns CDR1 KGHSH and CDR2 LQKENI. The CDR3 covers 14 residues. Unmatched junction bases numbered 3, after V lost 4 bases and J lost 2 bases. The CDR3 DNA follows: TGTGCCAGCTCACTGACAGGGAACACAGATACGCAGTATTTT. As protein: CASSLTGNTDTQYF.

The chain employs TRBV7-6 and TRBJ1-1; possibly TRBD1 for D (5 bases). This CDR3 has 13 amino acids. Trimming removed 5 bases at V and 1 base at J, with 8 bases between. Germline CDR1 reads SGHVS; CDR2 reads FNYEAQ. CDR3 sequence: CASSAGQNTEAFF. The DNA for the CDR3 is TGTGCCAGCAGCGCAGGACAGAACACTGAAGCTTTCTTT. Complete variable domain (other parts from reference TRBV7-6 and TRBJ1-1): GAGVSQSPRYKVTKRGQDVALRCDPISGHVSLYWYRQALGQGPEFLTYFNYEAQQDKSGLPNDRFSAERPEGSISTLTIQRTEQRDSAMYRCASSAGQNTEAFFGQGTRLTVV.

V usage is TRBV30 and J usage is TRBJ1-3; 11 nucleotides agree with TRBD1. This CDR3 has 14 residues. Per the germline V gene, CDR1 is GTSNPN and CDR2 is SVGIG (reference sequence). Germline trimming cut 2 bases from V and 8 bases from J; bases unmatched to any gene: 5. The CDR3 region is CAWSPGQGAYTIYF. CDR3 nucleotides: TGTGCCTGGAGTCCCGGACAGGGGGCTTACACCATATATTTT.

The rearrangement links TRBV11-2 to TRBJ1-4, with 7 bases aligning to TRBD1. With V trimmed by 2 bases and J by 2 bases, 5 bases remained unmatched. Per germline, CDR1 SGHAT and CDR2 FQNNGV. The CDR3 extends over 16 amino acids. CDR3 amino acids: CASSLNTGQTNEKLFF. The CDR3 bases are TGTGCCAGCAGCTTAAACACGGGACAGACTAATGAAAAACTGTTTTTT. Variable domain in full (rest from reference TRBV11-2 and TRBJ1-4): EAGVAQSPRYKIIEKRQSVAFWCNPISGHATLYWYQQILGQGPKLLIQFQNNGVVDDSQLPKDRFSAERLKGVDSTLKIQPAKLEDSAVYLCASSLNTGQTNEKLFFGSGTQLSVL.

V gene TRBV28 combines with J gene TRBJ1-4; TRBD1 matches 7 bases. The CDR3 consists of 14 residues. In germline, CDR1 is MDHEN, CDR2 SYDVKM. J lost 8 bases, V lost 2 bases, and 5 bases had no gene match. CDR3 region: CASSLGQVGEKLFF. CDR3 nucleotides: TGTGCCAGCAGTTTAGGACAGGTTGGCGAAAAACTGTTTTTT.